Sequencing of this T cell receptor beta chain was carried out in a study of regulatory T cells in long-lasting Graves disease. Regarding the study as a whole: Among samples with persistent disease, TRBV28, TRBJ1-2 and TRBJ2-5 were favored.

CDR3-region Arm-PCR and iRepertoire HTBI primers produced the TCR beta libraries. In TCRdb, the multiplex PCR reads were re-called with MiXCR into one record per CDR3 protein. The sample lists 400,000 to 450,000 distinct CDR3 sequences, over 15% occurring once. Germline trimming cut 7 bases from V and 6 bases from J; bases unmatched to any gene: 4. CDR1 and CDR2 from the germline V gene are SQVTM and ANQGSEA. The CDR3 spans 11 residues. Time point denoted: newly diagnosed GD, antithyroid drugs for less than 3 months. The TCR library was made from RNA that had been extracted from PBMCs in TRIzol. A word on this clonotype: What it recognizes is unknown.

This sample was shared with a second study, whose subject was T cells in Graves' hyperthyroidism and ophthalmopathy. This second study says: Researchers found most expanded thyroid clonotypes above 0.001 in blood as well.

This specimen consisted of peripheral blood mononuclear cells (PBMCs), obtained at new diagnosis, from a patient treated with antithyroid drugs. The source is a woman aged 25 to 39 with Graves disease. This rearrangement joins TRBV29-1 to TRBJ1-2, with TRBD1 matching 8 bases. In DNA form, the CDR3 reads TGCAGCGATGGACAGGGAAATGGCTACACCTTC. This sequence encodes CSDGQGNGYTF.